Listed here are 24 T cell receptor beta chains from one sample, sequenced in a study of control samples from healthy donors and cancer patients. Sequencing used immunoSEQ multiplex PCR; TCRdb keeps in-frame clones, though not all of them. The data hold about 140,000 clones, with 85% to 95% observed a single time. Sequencing was carried out using blood. The source is a man in his forties or fifties in good health.

The chain has TRBV4-3 and TRBJ2-5, with TRBD2 identical over 13 bases. This CDR3 region has 17 residues. Germline-derived CDR1 and CDR2 are LGHNA and YSLEER. V trimming: 2 bases; J trimming: 5 bases; junction bases outside the gene matches: 8. This chain's CDR3 is CASSQSGLAGSVETQYF. The DNA for the CDR3 is TGCGCCAGCAGCCAATCGGGACTAGCGGGGTCGGTGGAGACCCAGTACTTC.

This chain connects TRBV10-2 to TRBJ1-3, with 9 bases matching TRBD1. The CDR3 length is 17 residues. Trimming removed 2 bases from V and 3 bases from J; junction bases left unmatched: 8. CDR1 and CDR2 from the germline V gene are WSHSY and SAAADI. The CDR3 nucleotides read TGCGCCAGCAGTGAGACTCGGACAGGGGCAAATGGAAACACCATATATTTT. It specifies CASSETRTGANGNTIYF.

V gene TRBV6-5 combines with J gene TRBJ1-5; no definite D call. This CDR3 comprises 13 residues. V lost 0 bases to trimming and J lost 4 bases, with 4 bases between them. Germline CDR1 MNHEY, CDR2 SVGAGI. The CDR3 loop reads CASSYSRNQPQHF. The CDR3 DNA reads TGTGCCAGCAGTTACTCGCGGAATCAGCCCCAGCATTTT.

This chain connects TRBV9 to TRBJ1-1, with a tentative D call TRBD1 (5 bases). V was clipped by 4 bases and J by 6 bases, with 19 bases between them. Germline V gene lookup returns CDR1 SGDLS and CDR2 YYNGEE. The CDR3 loop spans 15 amino acids. The CDR3 loop reads CASSKPGGGNSEAFF. The CDR3 nucleotides are TGTGCCAGCAGCAAACCCGGGGGTGGTAACTCTGAAGCTTTCTTT.

Here the CDR3 DNA reads TGTGCCAGCAGTTACGTGACTCTGAATCAGCCCCAGCATTTT. Its translation: CASSYVTLNQPQHF. The chain has TRBV6-2 or TRBV6-3 and TRBJ1-5; no clear D gene. Per the germline V gene, CDR1 is MNHEY and CDR2 is SVGEGT. The CDR3 is 14 residues long. V dropped 2 bases and J dropped 4 bases, with 9 bases sitting between them.

The chain combines TRBV4-2 with TRBJ2-2, with 8 bases matching TRBD2. Unmatched junction bases numbered 6, after V lost 5 bases and J lost 1 base. CDR1 is LGHNA and CDR2 is YNFKEQ in the germline V gene. The CDR3 length is 16 residues. CDR3 loop: CASSVASGGNTGELFF. CDR3 in DNA: TGTGCCAGCAGCGTCGCGAGCGGGGGGAACACCGGGGAGCTGTTTTTT.

Only one count was recorded for this clone. The V and J genes are TRBV11-2 and TRBJ1-3; TRBD1 agrees at 8 bases. Trimming at V came to 4 bases and at J to 4 bases, leaving 6 bases not matched to a gene. Looked up from germline, CDR1 is SGHAT and CDR2 is FQNNGV. The length of the CDR3 is 15 residues. CDR3 protein: CASSSQGVGGNTIYF. The CDR3, as DNA: TGTGCCAGCAGCTCACAGGGGGTCGGGGGAAACACCATATATTTT.

This sequence joins TRBV5-1 and TRBJ1-5, with TRBD1 as a possible D gene (5 bases). The CDR3 sequence is 15 residues long. Germline V gene data show CDR1 as SGHRS and CDR2 as YFSETQ. V was shortened by 4 bases and J by 2 bases, with 13 bases between the two germline ends. CDR3 residues: CASSPGGAGNQPQHF. CDR3 bases: TGCGCCAGCAGCCCCGGTGGGGCTGGCAATCAGCCCCAGCATTTT.

The chain recombines TRBV5-1 with TRBJ1-3, with 7 bases aligning to TRBD1. With 5 bases clipped from V and 4 bases from J, the junction kept 6 bases outside the gene matches. The CDR3 extends over 14 amino acids. Germline loops: CDR1 SGHRS, CDR2 YFSETQ. CDR3 in DNA: TGCGCCAGCAGACCTAGGGACAGCGGAAACACCATATATTTT. It encodes CASRPRDSGNTIYF.

The chain has TRBV29-1 and TRBJ1-4, with a weak D call TRBD1 (5 bases). The CDR3 is 12 residues long. In germline, CDR1 is SQVTM, CDR2 ANQGSEA. V was trimmed by 8 bases and J by 6 bases, leaving 13 bases between them. The CDR3 sequence is CSLTTDHEKLFF. CDR3 sequence (DNA): TGCAGCCTCACGACAGATCATGAAAAACTGTTTTTT.

The chain uses TRBV10-2 and TRBJ2-2; the match to TRBD2 covers 13 bases. Germline loops: CDR1 WSHSY, CDR2 SAAADI. This CDR3 is built from 18 residues. After removal of 6 bases from V and 6 bases from J, the junction contained 13 bases not matched to a gene. CDR3 coding DNA: TGCGCCAGCAGAGATACCGGGACTAGCGGGAAGTTCCCCGGGGAGCTGTTTTTT. It codes for CASRDTGTSGKFPGELFF.

The J gene is TRBJ2-7, the V gene TRBV5-1, with TRBD1 matching over 10 bases. This CDR3 is 16 amino acids long. Germline CDR1 reads SGHRS; CDR2 reads YFSETQ. V lost 4 bases, J lost 4 bases, and 11 bases stayed unmatched. The CDR3: CASSTRTGGVPYEQYF. DNA for the CDR3: TGCGCCAGCAGCACCAGGACAGGGGGGGTTCCTTACGAGCAGTACTTC.

This chain uses TRBV4-1 with TRBJ1-1; D is uncertain. The germline gives CDR1 MGHRA, CDR2 YSYEKL. V gave up 1 base and J gave up 3 bases, with 9 bases separating them. This CDR3 region has 14 residues. CDR3 nucleotide sequence: TGCGCCAGCAGCCAAGTATCCGCGGACACTGAAGCTTTCTTT. Translated, it gives CASSQVSADTEAFF.

The chain has TRBV11-2 and TRBJ1-2; D remains ambiguous. The CDR3 totals 13 residues. Germline V gene sequence: CDR1 SGHAT, CDR2 FQNNGV. V was shortened by 1 base and J by 8 bases, with 11 bases between the two germline ends. The CDR3 spells CASSLGGRGGYTF. The CDR3 DNA sequence: TGTGCCAGCAGCTTAGGAGGGCGTGGAGGCTACACCTTC.

This clone was counted once. The chain joins TRBV6-5 to TRBJ1-5; no clear D. Looked up from germline, CDR1 is MNHEY and CDR2 is SVGAGI. V gave up 7 bases and J gave up 4 bases, with 14 bases separating them. CDR3 length: 14 amino acids. Written as DNA, the CDR3 is TGTGCCAGCACGCCGGGCAACGGGAATCAGCCCCAGCATTTT. This translates into CASTPGNGNQPQHF.

CDR3 DNA sequence: TGCAGCGTTCGCCAGGCCCTAGCCAAAAACATTCAGTACTTC. It translates to CSVRQALAKNIQYF. The V call is TRBV29-1, the J call TRBJ2-4; the D is unclear. This CDR3 is 14 amino acids long. Germline CDR1 is SQVTM and CDR2 is ANQGSEA. The V end was cut by 5 bases, the J end by 0 bases, with 11 bases between.

The CDR3 sequence is CASSEGQPVNTGELFF. In DNA form, the CDR3 reads TGTGCCAGCAGTGAAGGGCAACCGGTAAACACCGGGGAGCTGTTTTTT. This chain connects TRBV6-1 to TRBJ2-2; D gene unclear. Looked up from germline, CDR1 is MNHNS and CDR2 is SASEGT. The CDR3 loop spans 16 amino acids. The V end was cut by 1 base, the J end by 2 bases, with 11 bases between.

V usage is TRBV12-5 and J usage is TRBJ2-2; the D is unclear. V was cut by 5 bases and J by 8 bases, with 15 bases left in between. This CDR3 spans 14 amino acids. CDR1 LGHNT and CDR2 FRNRAP come from the germline V gene. The CDR3 sequence is CASGRPFPGGELFF. The CDR3 bases are TGTGCTAGTGGTCGACCATTTCCTGGGGGGGAGCTGTTTTTT.

V usage is TRBV28 and J usage is TRBJ2-7; D remains unclear. The germline CDR1 and CDR2 sequences are MDHEN and SYDVKM. There are 15 residues in the CDR3. Trimming cost V 5 bases and J 0 bases, with 14 bases left between them. Here the CDR3 reads CASSAPSPSSYEQYF. CDR3 in DNA: TGTGCCAGCAGTGCACCTTCCCCGAGCTCCTACGAGCAGTACTTC.

DNA for the CDR3: TGTGCCAGCAGTTCAACAGGGGCGGGCAAAAACATTCAGTACTTC. This sequence encodes CASSSTGAGKNIQYF. The chain couples TRBV6-2 or TRBV6-3 to TRBJ2-4; 7 bases are shared with TRBD1. J gave up 3 bases and V 4 bases, and 6 bases lay outside the gene matches. This CDR3 spans 15 amino acids. CDR1 MNHEY and CDR2 SVGEGT come from the germline V gene.

Turning to this clone: A junction end diverges from the germline sequence, so it may reflect a read error. This chain links TRBV7-7 with TRBJ2-7; TRBD2 aligns across 13 bases. This CDR3 has 15 residues. The germline V gene encodes CDR1 SSHAT and CDR2 FNYEAQ (reference sequence). The CDR3 region is CASSSGLAGAYEQYF. For the CDR3, the DNA is TGTGCTAGCAGCTCCGGACTAGCGGGAGCTTACGAGCAGTACTTC.

The chain has TRBV6-5 and TRBJ2-3; TRBD1 agrees at 7 bases. Germline V gives CDR1 MNHEY, CDR2 SVGAGI. V trimming: 6 bases; J trimming: 4 bases; junction bases outside the gene matches: 4. The CDR3 contains 13 residues. The CDR3 here is CASSAQGADTQYF. CDR3 sequence (DNA): TGTGCCAGCAGCGCGCAGGGGGCAGATACGCAGTATTTT.

This chain connects TRBV19 to TRBJ1-5; 11 positions agree with TRBD1. J gave up 5 bases and V 1 base, and 1 base lay outside the gene matches. CDR1 and CDR2 from the germline V gene are LNHDA and SQIVND (reference sequence). CDR3 length: 15 amino acids. CDR3 sequence reads: CASSIGGQGDQPQHF. The DNA for the CDR3 is TGTGCCAGTAGTATAGGGGGACAGGGGGATCAGCCCCAGCATTTT.

The chain uses TRBV28 and TRBJ1-2; 8 positions agree with TRBD1. V lost 7 bases, J lost 3 bases, and 10 bases stayed unmatched. CDR1 is MDHEN, CDR2 SYDVKM, per germline. CDR3 length equals 15 residues. The CDR3 region is CASITGAGGHYGYTF. The DNA of the CDR3 is TGTGCCAGCATCACCGGGGCAGGGGGCCACTATGGCTACACCTTC.